This TCR beta chain was recovered during a study of siplizumab effects on memory and regulatory T cells. Regarding this clone: Antigen unknown.

Responder and stimulator cells in the mixed lymphocyte reaction were cultured together for roughly six days at 37°C. CDR3 length equals 18 residues. Germline V lookup: CDR1 SGHVS, CDR2 FQNEAQ. The trim removed 0 bases at V and 6 bases at J, leaving 9 bases unmatched. Points from the study as a whole: Alloreactive sequences whose origin lay in unstimulated CD4+ memory cells were significantly reduced by siplizumab. Sequences below about 10^-5 frequency were poorly captured, and few alloreactive clones mapped to unstimulated subsets.

Each sample contributed 75,000 to 100,000 TCR templates to the assay. Method: immunoSEQ multiplex PCR; TCRdb's copy keeps in-frame clones and lacks some. The data show around 13,000 clones, with almost 40% seen just once and around 10% held by the top ten. The TCR originated in a human donor in good health; the cells came from an allogeneic mixed lymphocyte reaction. The chain uses TRBV7-8 and TRBJ2-1; 12 bases line up with TRBD2. Specimen: CFSE-low (dividing) CD8+ T cells sorted from an allogeneic mixed lymphocyte reaction. CDR3 sequence (DNA): TGTGCCAGCAGCTTAGCGATAGCTAGCGGGAGGGCCGGCAATGAGCAGTTCTTC. It yields the protein CASSLAIASGRAGNEQFF.